The rows below give T cell receptor beta chains drawn from one sample of a study of beta chain features in type 1 diabetes. Repertoires were generated with immunoSEQ multiplex PCR, while TCRdb's copy carries only in-frame clones and drops some. The sample shows some 150,000 clones, around 10% of them seen only once. The sequenced material came from central memory CD4+ T cells from blood. Receptors were obtained from a man younger than 35 in good health. Each CDR3 is given with its conserved first and last residue. A D gene is named only where the DNA matches it firmly. Expanded clones get a size class; other rows say once, few or many, or leave the size out.

D: NA; length: 14; J: TRBJ2-7; V: TRBV7-9; size: many; DNA: TGTGCCAGCAGCCGTGGGCACGAACCCTACGAGCAGTACTTC; CDR3: CASSRGHEPYEQYF
D: TRBD1; length: 15; J: TRBJ2-1; V: TRBV9; size: few; DNA: TGTGCCAGCAGCGTAGGGACAGGGAGGAACAATGAGCAGTTCTTC; CDR3: CASSVGTGRNNEQFF
D: NA; length: 16; J: TRBJ2-7; V: TRBV5-1; size: few; DNA: TGCGCCAGCAGCTTAAGTCCTACGATGACAAGCAACGAGCAGTACTTC; CDR3: CASSLSPTMTSNEQYF
D: TRBD1; length: 14; J: TRBJ2-3; V: TRBV5-1; size: NA; DNA: TGCGCCAGCAACTTGGACAGGGCGGGGGATACGCAGTATTTT; CDR3: CASNLDRAGDTQYF
D: NA; length: 13; J: TRBJ1-2; V: TRBV6-1; size: NA; DNA: TGTGCCAGCAGTGATAGGGGGAACGGTGGCTACACCTTC; CDR3: CASSDRGNGGYTF
D: TRBD1; length: 15; J: TRBJ2-2; V: TRBV11-1; size: few; DNA: TGTGCCAGCAGCTTCCGGGACAGAAAGACCGGGGAGCTGTTTTTT; CDR3: CASSFRDRKTGELFF
D: NA; length: 15; J: TRBJ1-1; V: TRBV4-2; size: NA; DNA: TGTGCCAGCAGCCTAGTAGGGGCGATGAACACTGAAGCTTTCTTT; CDR3: CASSLVGAMNTEAFF
D: TRBD2; length: 11; J: TRBJ2-2; V: TRBV29-1; size: NA; DNA: TGCGCGGGGGCGAACACCGGGGAGCTGTTTTTT; CDR3: CAGANTGELFF
D: NA; length: 15; J: TRBJ2-2; V: TRBV28; size: few; DNA: TGTGCCAGCAGTTTAAATCTGTTAGGCACCGGGGAGCTGTTTTTT; CDR3: CASSLNLLGTGELFF
D: TRBD1; length: 13; J: TRBJ1-1; V: TRBV29-1; size: few; DNA: TGCAGCGCGGGACAGGGACTGAACACTGAAGCTTTCTTT; CDR3: CSAGQGLNTEAFF
D: NA; length: 15; J: TRBJ2-5; V: TRBV9; size: NA; DNA: TGTGCCAGCAGCGTAACCGGGCTAGCGCAAGAGACCCAGTACTTC; CDR3: CASSVTGLAQETQYF
D: NA; length: 13; J: TRBJ1-1; V: TRBV29-1; size: many; DNA: TGCAGCGCTTCCAGCAACATGAACACTGAAGCTTTCTTT; CDR3: CSASSNMNTEAFF
D: NA; length: 12; J: TRBJ1-2; V: TRBV28; size: few; DNA: TGTGCCAGCAGTTTACCAGGCTATGGCTACACCTTC; CDR3: CASSLPGYGYTF
D: NA; length: 18; J: TRBJ2-4; V: TRBV7-2; size: few; DNA: TGTGCCAGCAGCTTAAGGAGGGGCGTCGGGTTAGCCAAAAACATTCAGTACTTC; CDR3: CASSLRRGVGLAKNIQYF
D: NA; length: 13; J: TRBJ2-1; V: TRBV7-2; size: few; DNA: TGTGCCAGCAGCCGCGGCGGGGTCGGTGAGCAGTTCTTC; CDR3: CASSRGGVGEQFF
D: NA; length: 15; J: TRBJ2-7; V: TRBV18; size: NA; DNA: TGTGCCAGCTCACCACGTGTCGGGACTGCCTACGAGCAGTACTTC; CDR3: CASSPRVGTAYEQYF
D: NA; length: 13; J: TRBJ1-1; V: TRBV7-9; size: few; DNA: TGTGCCAGCAGCCTTGTGGAGAACACTGAAGCTTTCTTT; CDR3: CASSLVENTEAFF
D: NA; length: 15; J: TRBJ2-7; V: TRBV7-6; size: NA; DNA: TGTGCCAGCAGCTTATCAATCCAGGGCCTTAGGGAGCAGTACTTC; CDR3: CASSLSIQGLREQYF
D: TRBD1; length: 18; J: TRBJ2-7; V: TRBV5-1; size: NA; DNA: TGCGCCAGCAGCTTGTCGGAGAAAAGGGGGCGAGAATACTACGAGCAGTACTTC; CDR3: CASSLSEKRGREYYEQYF
D: NA; length: 14; J: TRBJ2-3; V: TRBV7-2; size: many; DNA: TGTGCCAGCAGCTTAGCCGAACAGATTCATACGCAGTATTTT; CDR3: CASSLAEQIHTQYF
D: NA; length: 12; J: TRBJ1-1; V: TRBV30; size: few; DNA: TGTGCCACAACGACAGGGAACACTGAAGCTTTCTTT; CDR3: CATTTGNTEAFF
D: NA; length: 10; J: TRBJ2-7; V: TRBV10-3; size: NA; DNA: TGTGCCATCAGTGGCGACGAGCAGTACTTC; CDR3: CAISGDEQYF
D: NA; length: 14; J: TRBJ2-1; V: TRBV7-3; size: NA; DNA: TGTGCCAGCAGCTTGGCTAGCGAGTACAATGAGCAGTTCTTC; CDR3: CASSLASEYNEQFF
D: NA; length: 15; J: TRBJ2-3; V: TRBV5-1; size: NA; DNA: TGCGCCAGCAGCCCTGGACACAGTGGTTCGGATACGCAGTATTTT; CDR3: CASSPGHSGSDTQYF
D: NA; length: 16; J: TRBJ1-1; V: TRBV2; size: NA; DNA: TGTGCCAGCAGTGTAGGGAGATCCCTCGATGGCACTGAAGCTTTCTTT; CDR3: CASSVGRSLDGTEAFF
D: NA; length: 11; J: TRBJ2-1; V: TRBV20-1; size: NA; DNA: TGCAGTGCTAGATCGGGAGCTGAGCAGTTCTTC; CDR3: CSARSGAEQFF